A selection of T cell receptor beta chains follows, all from one sample in a study of spatial heterogeneity in lung cancer. MiXCR was run by TCRdb on the 5' RACE reads, yielding one entry per CDR3 protein. The sample lists some 3,500 distinct CDR3 sequences, 15% to 20% occurring once. The sample in question was lung tumor tissue, obtained at surgery. Source of these receptors: a male donor with early-stage non-small cell lung cancer. Each CDR3 is given with its conserved first and last residue. D genes are given only for firm matches. Not every row has a clone size; where given, it reads once, few, many or a size class.

v_call: TRBV20-1
clone_size: .
d_call: .
j_call: TRBJ2-2
cdr3_nt: TGCAGTGCTAGGGGGTCGCGGGCCGGGGAGCTGTTTTTT
cdr3_aa: CSARGSRAGELFF

v_call: TRBV12-3/TRBV12-4
clone_size: .
d_call: TRBD1
j_call: TRBJ2-6
cdr3_nt: TGTGCCAGCAGCAAACAATCGACAGGGGAAGACGTCCTGACTTTC
cdr3_aa: CASSKQSTGEDVLTF

v_call: TRBV29-1
clone_size: medium-sized
d_call: TRBD2
j_call: TRBJ2-7
cdr3_nt: TGCAGCGTTCAAAGAGGGGCTAGCGGTAACGAGCAGTACTTC
cdr3_aa: CSVQRGASGNEQYF

v_call: TRBV14
clone_size: .
d_call: .
j_call: TRBJ1-3
cdr3_nt: TGTGCCAGCAGCCCCGCGGGGGGAGGAAACACCATATATTTT
cdr3_aa: CASSPAGGGNTIYF

v_call: TRBV14
clone_size: .
d_call: TRBD1
j_call: TRBJ1-6
cdr3_nt: TGTGCCAGCAGCCCTCGACAGGGCGATAATTCACCCCTCCACTTT
cdr3_aa: CASSPRQGDNSPLHF

v_call: TRBV4-1
clone_size: medium-sized
d_call: TRBD1
j_call: TRBJ2-7
cdr3_nt: TGCGCCAGCAGCCAATCCGGGACAGGGGTAAGCGAGCAGTACTTC
cdr3_aa: CASSQSGTGVSEQYF

v_call: TRBV20-1
clone_size: medium-sized
d_call: .
j_call: TRBJ2-3
cdr3_nt: TGCAGTGCTAGGGCAGATACGCAGTATTTT
cdr3_aa: CSARADTQYF

v_call: TRBV6-2/TRBV6-3
clone_size: .
d_call: TRBD1
j_call: TRBJ2-7
cdr3_nt: TGTGCCAGCGGACAGGGGGTCTACGAGCAGTACTTC
cdr3_aa: CASGQGVYEQYF

v_call: TRBV27
clone_size: medium-sized
d_call: .
j_call: TRBJ2-5
cdr3_nt: TGTGCCAGCAGTCGGGTTGTACAAGAGACCCAGTACTTC
cdr3_aa: CASSRVVQETQYF

v_call: TRBV6-5
clone_size: medium-sized
d_call: .
j_call: TRBJ1-2
cdr3_nt: TGTGCCAGCCGCTTTCCGGGCAACTATGGCTACACCTTC
cdr3_aa: CASRFPGNYGYTF

v_call: TRBV6-6
clone_size: few
d_call: .
j_call: TRBJ1-5
cdr3_nt: TGTGCCAGCAGGTCGGGTTCGGCACAGCCCCAGCATTTT
cdr3_aa: CASRSGSAQPQHF

v_call: TRBV7-7
clone_size: few
d_call: TRBD2
j_call: TRBJ2-5
cdr3_nt: TGTGCCAGCAGCGCTCCGGGAGGCGAGACCCAGTACTTC
cdr3_aa: CASSAPGGETQYF

v_call: TRBV30
clone_size: large
d_call: TRBD1
j_call: TRBJ1-5
cdr3_nt: TGTGCCTGGGCGGAGGGACAGGGGAGGCCCCAGCATTTT
cdr3_aa: CAWAEGQGRPQHF

v_call: TRBV24-1
clone_size: .
d_call: TRBD2
j_call: TRBJ2-5
cdr3_nt: TGTGCCGCTTCTAGCGGGGGCCAAGAGACCCAGTACTTC
cdr3_aa: CAASSGGQETQYF

v_call: TRBV18
clone_size: .
d_call: TRBD2
j_call: TRBJ2-1
cdr3_nt: TGTGCCAGCTCAGGACTAGCGGGAGGGCCTCGCTCCTACAATGAGCAGTTCTTC
cdr3_aa: CASSGLAGGPRSYNEQFF

v_call: TRBV7-8
clone_size: .
d_call: TRBD1
j_call: TRBJ2-7
cdr3_nt: TGTGCCAGCAGCTTCTCCGGACAGGGGTATACCTACGAGCAGTACTTC
cdr3_aa: CASSFSGQGYTYEQYF

v_call: TRBV6-2/TRBV6-3
clone_size: few
d_call: .
j_call: TRBJ1-1
cdr3_nt: TGTGCCAGCAGCTGGACAGAGAACACTGAAGCTTTCTTT
cdr3_aa: CASSWTENTEAFF

v_call: TRBV6-2/TRBV6-3
clone_size: medium-sized
d_call: TRBD1
j_call: TRBJ1-4
cdr3_nt: TGTGCCAGCAGATGGACAGGGTTTGCGGAAAAACTGTTTTTT
cdr3_aa: CASRWTGFAEKLFF

v_call: TRBV28
clone_size: medium-sized
d_call: .
j_call: TRBJ2-5
cdr3_nt: TGTGCCAGCAGTTTTCGGGGGAAGGAGCAAGAGACCCAGTACTTC
cdr3_aa: CASSFRGKEQETQYF

v_call: TRBV2
clone_size: .
d_call: .
j_call: TRBJ2-2
cdr3_nt: TGTGCCAGCAGCGTAGCGAGGAGGACCGGGGAGCTGTTTTTT
cdr3_aa: CASSVARRTGELFF

v_call: TRBV25-1
clone_size: medium-sized
d_call: TRBD2
j_call: TRBJ2-7
cdr3_nt: TGTGCCAGCGGAGGGAGGGAGACCACCTACGAGCAGTACTTC
cdr3_aa: CASGGRETTYEQYF

v_call: TRBV12-3/TRBV12-4
clone_size: .
d_call: TRBD1
j_call: TRBJ2-5
cdr3_nt: TGTGCCAGCAGTTTTTTAACAGGGGGCTGGGAGACCCAGTACTTC
cdr3_aa: CASSFLTGGWETQYF

v_call: TRBV5-1
clone_size: medium-sized
d_call: .
j_call: TRBJ2-7
cdr3_nt: TGCGCCAGCAGCTTGGCCAGCTCCTACGAGCAGTACTTC
cdr3_aa: CASSLASSYEQYF

v_call: TRBV23-1
clone_size: medium-sized
d_call: .
j_call: TRBJ1-5
cdr3_nt: TGCGCCAGCAGTCAAGAGGGACGGAGGGGCAATCAGCCCCAGCATTTT
cdr3_aa: CASSQEGRRGNQPQHF

v_call: TRBV4-1
clone_size: .
d_call: TRBD1
j_call: TRBJ2-7
cdr3_nt: TGCGCCAGCAGCCAAGGGACAGGGATGGTCTACGAGCAGTACTTC
cdr3_aa: CASSQGTGMVYEQYF

v_call: TRBV5-4
clone_size: few
d_call: .
j_call: TRBJ2-3
cdr3_nt: TGTGCCAGCAACTCGGCCCTGGACTCATTCACAGATACGCAGTATTTT
cdr3_aa: CASNSALDSFTDTQYF

v_call: TRBV6-5
clone_size: .
d_call: TRBD2
j_call: TRBJ2-7
cdr3_nt: TGTGCCAGCAGTTACTCGGGAGCGGGGGGGCCTTACGAGCAGTACTTC
cdr3_aa: CASSYSGAGGPYEQYF

v_call: TRBV6-6
clone_size: medium-sized
d_call: .
j_call: TRBJ2-7
cdr3_nt: TGTGCCAGCAGTTATCTATCGCCCCCGGTGGAGCAGTACTTC
cdr3_aa: CASSYLSPPVEQYF

v_call: TRBV23-1
clone_size: .
d_call: TRBD2
j_call: TRBJ2-4
cdr3_nt: TGCGCCAGCAGTCTGGGATTCGGGGGGAAGGCCTTC
cdr3_aa: CASSLGFGGKAF

v_call: TRBV6-1
clone_size: .
d_call: TRBD1
j_call: TRBJ2-5
cdr3_nt: TGTGCCAGCAGTGGGGACGGGACAGCCCCTCTGGGCCAAGAGACCCAGTACTTC
cdr3_aa: CASSGDGTAPLGQETQYF

v_call: TRBV19
clone_size: .
d_call: TRBD2
j_call: TRBJ2-5
cdr3_nt: TGTGCCAGTAGTAAAGGACTGCTAGCGGAAGAGACCCAGTACTTC
cdr3_aa: CASSKGLLAEETQYF

v_call: TRBV2
clone_size: .
d_call: .
j_call: TRBJ2-2
cdr3_nt: TGTGCCAGCAGTGAAATGTCCATAACGAACACCGGGGAGCTGTTTTTT
cdr3_aa: CASSEMSITNTGELFF

v_call: TRBV28
clone_size: medium-sized
d_call: .
j_call: TRBJ1-5
cdr3_nt: TGTGCCAGCAGTTTGCCAAGTCGTGAGCCCCAGCATTTT
cdr3_aa: CASSLPSREPQHF

v_call: TRBV7-9
clone_size: .
d_call: .
j_call: TRBJ1-2
cdr3_nt: TGTGCCAGCAGCTTAGGGCGACAGACCTATGGCTACACCTTC
cdr3_aa: CASSLGRQTYGYTF

v_call: TRBV5-4
clone_size: few
d_call: TRBD2
j_call: TRBJ2-7
cdr3_nt: TGTGCCAGCAGCCGGCCCGGGACTAGCGGGAAGAGCTCCTACGAGCAGTACTTC
cdr3_aa: CASSRPGTSGKSSYEQYF

v_call: TRBV11-1
clone_size: medium-sized
d_call: .
j_call: TRBJ2-1
cdr3_nt: TGTGCCAGCAGCTTATTCTGGAGGTCCTACAATGAGCAGTTCTTC
cdr3_aa: CASSLFWRSYNEQFF

v_call: TRBV3-1
clone_size: medium-sized
d_call: TRBD2
j_call: TRBJ2-5
cdr3_nt: TGTGCCAGCAGCCAATTAGCGGGAGGGGGTGAGACCCAGTACTTC
cdr3_aa: CASSQLAGGGETQYF

v_call: TRBV7-2
clone_size: few
d_call: .
j_call: TRBJ2-1
cdr3_nt: TGTGCCAGCAGCTGGGCCGGGGGGCAGGTTTCTGAGCAGTTCTTC
cdr3_aa: CASSWAGGQVSEQFF

v_call: TRBV30
clone_size: few
d_call: .
j_call: TRBJ2-1
cdr3_nt: TGTGCCTGGAGTACCGACCGGGGATACAATGAGCAGTTCTTC
cdr3_aa: CAWSTDRGYNEQFF

v_call: TRBV2
clone_size: .
d_call: TRBD1
j_call: TRBJ1-5
cdr3_nt: TGTGCCAGCAGTGAAGCCGACAGGGGGCCCAATCAGCCCCAGCATTTT
cdr3_aa: CASSEADRGPNQPQHF

v_call: TRBV20-1
clone_size: .
d_call: .
j_call: TRBJ2-5
cdr3_nt: TGCAGTGCTAGAGATTCGGGACTTCAAGAGACCCAGTACTTC
cdr3_aa: CSARDSGLQETQYF

v_call: TRBV2
clone_size: .
d_call: TRBD2
j_call: TRBJ2-2
cdr3_nt: TGTGCCAGCACCCAGCTAGCGGGTGCGAACACCGGGGAGCTGTTTTTT
cdr3_aa: CASTQLAGANTGELFF

v_call: TRBV6-6
clone_size: .
d_call: TRBD2
j_call: TRBJ2-7
cdr3_nt: TGTGCCAGCAGTCCCCTAGCGGGAGGGCGCTACGAGCAGTACTTC
cdr3_aa: CASSPLAGGRYEQYF

v_call: TRBV20-1
clone_size: .
d_call: .
j_call: TRBJ2-7
cdr3_nt: TGCAGTGCTAGAGGGTACAGGGAATACGAGCAGTACTTC
cdr3_aa: CSARGYREYEQYF

v_call: TRBV2
clone_size: medium-sized
d_call: .
j_call: TRBJ1-5
cdr3_nt: TGTGCCAGCTCTCGGGACAATAGCAATCAGCCCCAGCATTTT
cdr3_aa: CASSRDNSNQPQHF

v_call: TRBV5-1
clone_size: .
d_call: .
j_call: TRBJ2-3
cdr3_nt: TGCGCCAGCACACGAGCGGTTAGCACAGATACGCAGTATTTT
cdr3_aa: CASTRAVSTDTQYF

v_call: TRBV29-1
clone_size: .
d_call: .
j_call: TRBJ2-7
cdr3_nt: TGCAGCGTGGTCGGCGGGTTTTCCTACGAGCAGTACTTC
cdr3_aa: CSVVGGFSYEQYF

v_call: TRBV6-5
clone_size: medium-sized
d_call: TRBD1
j_call: TRBJ1-2
cdr3_nt: TGTGCCAGCAGTTACTCGACAGGGGCGAATGGCTACACCTTC
cdr3_aa: CASSYSTGANGYTF

v_call: TRBV5-1
clone_size: .
d_call: TRBD2
j_call: TRBJ2-3
cdr3_nt: TGCGCCAGCAGCCCGCGGACTAGCGGCACAGATACGCAGTATTTT
cdr3_aa: CASSPRTSGTDTQYF

v_call: TRBV19
clone_size: .
d_call: TRBD2
j_call: TRBJ2-2
cdr3_nt: TGTGCCAGTAGACTAGCGGGGAGATCCACCGGGGAGCTGTTTTTT
cdr3_aa: CASRLAGRSTGELFF

v_call: TRBV7-9
clone_size: few
d_call: .
j_call: TRBJ2-7
cdr3_nt: TGTGCCAGCAGCCCGCCGGAGGTTGGGCAGTACTTC
cdr3_aa: CASSPPEVGQYF